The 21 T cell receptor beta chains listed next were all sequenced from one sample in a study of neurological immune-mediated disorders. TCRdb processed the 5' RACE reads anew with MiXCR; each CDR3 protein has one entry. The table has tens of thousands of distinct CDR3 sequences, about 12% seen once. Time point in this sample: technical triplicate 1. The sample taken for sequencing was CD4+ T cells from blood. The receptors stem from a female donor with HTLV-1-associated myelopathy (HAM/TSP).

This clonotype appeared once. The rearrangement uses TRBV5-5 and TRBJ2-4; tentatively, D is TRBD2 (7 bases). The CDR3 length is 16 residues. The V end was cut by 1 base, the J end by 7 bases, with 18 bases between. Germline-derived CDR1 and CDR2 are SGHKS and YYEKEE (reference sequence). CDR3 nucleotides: TGTGCCAGCAGCTTGTTTAGTACAGGGAGGGCGAACATTCAGTACTTC. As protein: CASSLFSTGRANIQYF.

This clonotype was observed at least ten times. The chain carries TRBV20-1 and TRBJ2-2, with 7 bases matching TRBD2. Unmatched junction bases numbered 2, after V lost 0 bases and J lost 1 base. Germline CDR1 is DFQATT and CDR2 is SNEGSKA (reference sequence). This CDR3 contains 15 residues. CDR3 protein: CSARDVAGNTGELFF. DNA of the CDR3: TGCAGTGCTAGAGATGTAGCGGGGAACACCGGGGAGCTGTTTTTT.

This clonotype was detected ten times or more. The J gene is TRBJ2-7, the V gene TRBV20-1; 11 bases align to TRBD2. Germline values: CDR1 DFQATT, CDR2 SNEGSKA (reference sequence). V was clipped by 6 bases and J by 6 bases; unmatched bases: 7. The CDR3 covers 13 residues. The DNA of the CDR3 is TGCAGTGCAGACGGACTAGCGGGTGGCGAGCAGTACTTC. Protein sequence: CSADGLAGGEQYF.

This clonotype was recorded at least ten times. The CDR3 nucleotides are TGCGCCAGCAGCTCGCGTTGGGGGACCCAGTACTTC. Protein product: CASSSRWGTQYF. This rearrangement joins TRBV5-1 to TRBJ2-5; D is uncertain. The V end was cut by 3 bases, the J end by 7 bases, with 10 bases between. The CDR3 runs 12 residues. Germline lookup yields CDR1 SGHRS and CDR2 YFSETQ.

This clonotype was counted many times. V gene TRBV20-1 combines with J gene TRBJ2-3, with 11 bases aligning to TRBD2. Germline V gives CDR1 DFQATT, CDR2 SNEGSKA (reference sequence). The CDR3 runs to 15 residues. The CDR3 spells CSRLAGGRGTDTQYF. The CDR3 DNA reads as TGCTCCCGTTTAGCGGGGGGGCGGGGCACAGATACGCAGTATTTT.

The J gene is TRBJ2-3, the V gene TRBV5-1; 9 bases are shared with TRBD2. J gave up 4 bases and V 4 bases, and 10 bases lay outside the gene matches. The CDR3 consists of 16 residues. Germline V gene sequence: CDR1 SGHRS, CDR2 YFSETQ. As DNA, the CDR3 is TGCGCCAGCAGCAAAGTAGCGGGGGCCCCGCCAGATACGCAGTATTTT. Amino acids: CASSKVAGAPPDTQYF.

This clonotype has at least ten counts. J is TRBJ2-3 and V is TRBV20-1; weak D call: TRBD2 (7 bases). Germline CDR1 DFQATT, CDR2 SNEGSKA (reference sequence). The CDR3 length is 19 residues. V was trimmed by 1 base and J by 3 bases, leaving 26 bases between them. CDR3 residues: CSARGPGGGGSGDTDTQYF. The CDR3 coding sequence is TGCAGTGCTAGAGGGCCCGGTGGGGGCGGGAGTGGGGATACAGATACGCAGTATTTT.

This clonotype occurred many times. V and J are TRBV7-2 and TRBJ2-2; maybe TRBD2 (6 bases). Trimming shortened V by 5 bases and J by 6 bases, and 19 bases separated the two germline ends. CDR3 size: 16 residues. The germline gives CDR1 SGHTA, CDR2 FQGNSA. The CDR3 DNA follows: TGTGCCAGCAGCCCGTTCGCGGGGTTTCTGTCCGGGGAGCTGTTTTTT. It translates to CASSPFAGFLSGELFF.

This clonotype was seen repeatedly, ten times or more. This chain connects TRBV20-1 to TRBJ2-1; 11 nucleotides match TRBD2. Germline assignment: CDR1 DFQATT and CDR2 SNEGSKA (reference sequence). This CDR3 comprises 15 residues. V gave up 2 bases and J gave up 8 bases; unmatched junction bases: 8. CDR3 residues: CSARPGTSGGDEQFF. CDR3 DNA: TGCAGTGCTAGACCCGGGACTAGCGGTGGGGATGAGCAGTTCTTC.

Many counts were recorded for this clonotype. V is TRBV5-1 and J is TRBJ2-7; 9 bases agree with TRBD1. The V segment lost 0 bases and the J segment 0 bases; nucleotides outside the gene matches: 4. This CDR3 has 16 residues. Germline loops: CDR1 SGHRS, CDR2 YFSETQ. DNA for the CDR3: TGCGCCAGCAGCTTGGGGGACAGGGCTAGCTCCTACGAGCAGTACTTC. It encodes CASSLGDRASSYEQYF.

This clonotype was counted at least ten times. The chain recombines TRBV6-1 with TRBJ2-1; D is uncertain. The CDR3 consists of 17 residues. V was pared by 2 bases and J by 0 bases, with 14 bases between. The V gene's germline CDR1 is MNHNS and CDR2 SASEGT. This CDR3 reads CASSEYAQASSYNEQFF. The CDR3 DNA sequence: TGTGCCAGCAGTGAATATGCCCAGGCGAGCTCCTACAATGAGCAGTTCTTC.

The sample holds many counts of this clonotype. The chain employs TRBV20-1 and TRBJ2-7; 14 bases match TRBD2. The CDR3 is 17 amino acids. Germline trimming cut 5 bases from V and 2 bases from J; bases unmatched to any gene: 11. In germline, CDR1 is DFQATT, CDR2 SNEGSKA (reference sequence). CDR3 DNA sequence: TGCAGTGCTCCCGGGACTAGCGGGAGAGAAGACCCCTACGAGCAGTACTTC. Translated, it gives CSAPGTSGREDPYEQYF.

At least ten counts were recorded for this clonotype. CDR3 sequence: CASSQEGGVANGELFF. In nucleotides, the CDR3 is TGTGCCAGCAGCCAAGAGGGCGGGGTAGCTAACGGGGAGCTGTTTTTT. The rearrangement links TRBV4-2 to TRBJ2-2, with D perhaps TRBD2 (6 bases). CDR3 size: 16 residues. V was cut by 0 bases and J by 7 bases, with 15 bases left in between. Germline CDR1 reads LGHNA; CDR2 reads YNFKEQ.

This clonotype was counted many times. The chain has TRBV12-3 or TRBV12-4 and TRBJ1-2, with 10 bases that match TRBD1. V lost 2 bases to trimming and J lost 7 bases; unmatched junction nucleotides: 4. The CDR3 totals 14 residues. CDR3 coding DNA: TGTGCCAGCAGTTTAAGGGGGACAGGGGTTGGCTACACCTTC. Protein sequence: CASSLRGTGVGYTF.

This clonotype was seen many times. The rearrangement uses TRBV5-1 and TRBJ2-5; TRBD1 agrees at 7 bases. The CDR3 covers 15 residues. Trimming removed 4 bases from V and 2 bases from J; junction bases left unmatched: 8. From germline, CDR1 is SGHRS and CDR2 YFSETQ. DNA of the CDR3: TGCGCCAGCAGCGCTACAGGGGTCTTGCAAGAGACCCAGTACTTC. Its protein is CASSATGVLQETQYF.

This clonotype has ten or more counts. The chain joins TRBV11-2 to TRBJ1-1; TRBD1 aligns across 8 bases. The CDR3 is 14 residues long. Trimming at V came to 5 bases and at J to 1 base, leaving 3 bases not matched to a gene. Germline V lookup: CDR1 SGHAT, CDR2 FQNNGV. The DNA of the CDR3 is TGTGCCAGCAGCCCCGGACAGGGGAACACTGAAGCTTTCTTT. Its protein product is CASSPGQGNTEAFF.

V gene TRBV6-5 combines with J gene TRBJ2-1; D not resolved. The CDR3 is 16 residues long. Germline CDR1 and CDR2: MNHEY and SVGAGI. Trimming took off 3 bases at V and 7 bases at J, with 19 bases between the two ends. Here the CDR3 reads CASSYRAGIGPNEQFF. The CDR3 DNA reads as TGTGCCAGCAGTTATCGGGCAGGCATAGGGCCAAATGAGCAGTTCTTC.

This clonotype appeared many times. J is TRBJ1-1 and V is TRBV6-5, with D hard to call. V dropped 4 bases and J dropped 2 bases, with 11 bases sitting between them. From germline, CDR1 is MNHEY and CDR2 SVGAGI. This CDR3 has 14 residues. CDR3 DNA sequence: TGTGCCAGCAGTTTGGCAGAGTTAAACACTGAAGCTTTCTTT. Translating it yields CASSLAELNTEAFF.

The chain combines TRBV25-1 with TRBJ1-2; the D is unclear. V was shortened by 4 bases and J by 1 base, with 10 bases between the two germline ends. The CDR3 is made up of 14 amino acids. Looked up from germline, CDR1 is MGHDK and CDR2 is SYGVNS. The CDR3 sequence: CASSGLRLNYGYTF. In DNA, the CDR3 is TGTGCCAGCAGTGGACTCAGGCTTAACTATGGCTACACCTTC.

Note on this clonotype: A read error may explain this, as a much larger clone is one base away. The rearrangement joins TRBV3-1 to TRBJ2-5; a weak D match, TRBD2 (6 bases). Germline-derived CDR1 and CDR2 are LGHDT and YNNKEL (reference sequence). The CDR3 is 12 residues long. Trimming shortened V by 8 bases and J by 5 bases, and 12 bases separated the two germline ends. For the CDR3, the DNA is TGTGCCAGCGCGGGGTGGTGGGAGACCCAGTACTTC. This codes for CASAGWWETQYF.

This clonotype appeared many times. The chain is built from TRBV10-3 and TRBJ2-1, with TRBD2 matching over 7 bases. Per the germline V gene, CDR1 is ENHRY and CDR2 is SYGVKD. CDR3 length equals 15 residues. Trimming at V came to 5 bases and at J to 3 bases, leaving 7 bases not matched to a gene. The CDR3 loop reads CAISTERGFYNEQFF. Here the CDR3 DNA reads TGTGCCATCAGTACGGAGCGGGGATTCTACAATGAGCAGTTCTTC.